The T cell receptor (beta chain) under discussion was sequenced for a study of control samples from healthy donors and cancer patients. Only in-frame clones appear in the TCRdb table, and some are missing; sequencing was by immunoSEQ multiplex PCR. The table records 100,000 to 150,000 clones, 80% to 95% of them present only once. Per the germline V gene, CDR1 is GTSNPN and CDR2 is SVGIG (reference sequence). Trimming shortened V by 5 bases and J by 8 bases, and 12 bases separated the two germline ends. The CDR3 totals 11 residues. Specimen: blood. The receptor's source is a woman aged 50 to 60 in good health. The V and J genes are TRBV30 and TRBJ2-5, with a weak D call TRBD2 (5 bases). In DNA form, the CDR3 reads TGTGCCTGGGGAGTCGGAGGCACCCAGTACTTC. It translates to CAWGVGGTQYF.